The 14 T cell receptor beta chains given below trace back to one sample, sequenced in a study of blood T cell repertoires in COVID-19. Libraries were prepared by immunoSEQ multiplex PCR; TCRdb keeps only in-frame clonotypes and omits some of them. The sample shows 150,000 to 200,000 clones, around 86% of them seen only once. The source material was peripheral blood. The receptors were sampled from a man in his forties with active or convalescent COVID-19.

The J gene is TRBJ2-1, the V gene TRBV6-6; a possible D gene is TRBD2 (5 bases). Trimming removed 7 bases at V and 8 bases at J, with 12 bases between. Germline CDR1 is MNHNY and CDR2 is SVGAGI (reference sequence). The CDR3 is 12 amino acids. The CDR3 DNA sequence: TGTGCCAGCACCGACGGACTTCATGAGCAGTTCTTC. Amino acid sequence: CASTDGLHEQFF.

The genes are TRBV6-5 and TRBJ1-4; 7 positions match TRBD1. There are 15 residues in the CDR3. J was trimmed by 6 bases and V by 2 bases; bases with no gene match: 6. CDR1 MNHEY and CDR2 SVGAGI come from the germline V gene. CDR3 coding DNA: TGTGCCAGCAGTTACCGGTCAGGGGGGTATGAAAAACTGTTTTTT. Protein product: CASSYRSGGYEKLFF.

This sequence joins TRBV28 and TRBJ1-2; the match to TRBD1 covers 7 bases. Germline V gene lookup returns CDR1 MDHEN and CDR2 SYDVKM. There are 14 residues in the CDR3. The V gene end was trimmed by 5 bases and the J gene end by 3 bases; junction bases not matched to a gene: 6. This CDR3 is CASSQGQAHYGYTF. The DNA for the CDR3 is TGTGCCAGCAGTCAAGGACAGGCACACTATGGCTACACCTTC.

V usage is TRBV19 and J usage is TRBJ1-1; D uncertain. This CDR3 is built from 13 residues. The germline CDR1 and CDR2 sequences are LNHDA and SQIVND (reference sequence). V gave up 3 bases and J gave up 1 base, with 6 bases separating them. The CDR3 coding sequence is TGTGCCAGTAGTATGAGACAGAACACTGAAGCTTTCTTT. Translation: CASSMRQNTEAFF.

In this sample, this clone turned up once. The CDR3 region is CASSDRQGSSEKLFF. The CDR3 nucleotides are TGTGCCAGCAGTGATAGGCAGGGCAGTAGTGAAAAACTGTTTTTT. The J gene is TRBJ1-4, the V gene TRBV6-1; tentatively, D is TRBD1 (5 bases). The CDR3 is 15 amino acids. V dropped 3 bases and J dropped 7 bases, with 15 bases sitting between them. Germline CDR1 and CDR2: MNHNS and SASEGT.

In its sample, this clone was seen a few times. V is TRBV2 and J is TRBJ2-1, with 12 bases identical to TRBD1. The germline V gene encodes CDR1 SNHLY and CDR2 FYNNEI. The J segment lost 8 bases and the V segment lost 6 bases, leaving 8 bases of the junction unmatched. The CDR3 totals 15 residues. CDR3 DNA sequence: TGTGCCAGCAGCTGGGACAGGGGGCAGATGCATGAGCAGTTCTTC. This sequence encodes CASSWDRGQMHEQFF.

This clone has more than one count but fewer than ten. The V gene is TRBV12-3 or TRBV12-4, the J gene TRBJ1-6; no firm D call. This CDR3 is built from 12 residues. V gave up 3 bases and J gave up 9 bases, with 6 bases separating them. The CDR3 nucleotides read TGTGCCAGCAGTTTTAGTGTTTCACCCCTCCACTTT. It translates to CASSFSVSPLHF.

The V gene is TRBV5-4, the J gene TRBJ2-1, with 8 nucleotides matching TRBD2. Trimming removed 4 bases from V and 4 bases from J; junction bases left unmatched: 10. This CDR3 is 16 amino acids long. The germline V gene has CDR1 SGHNT and CDR2 YYREEE (reference sequence). CDR3 nucleotides: TGTGCCAGCAGCGAGCCGGGACTAGGAGGATACAATGAGCAGTTCTTC. Protein sequence: CASSEPGLGGYNEQFF.

The gene calls are TRBV4-3 and TRBJ2-2, with 12 bases identical to TRBD2. The CDR3 length is 14 residues. Per the germline V gene, CDR1 is LGHNA and CDR2 is YSLEER. The J segment lost 10 bases and the V segment lost 4 bases, leaving 4 bases of the junction unmatched. CDR3 amino acids: CASSRLAGGAELFF. The CDR3 DNA reads TGCGCCAGCAGCCGCCTAGCGGGGGGGGCGGAGCTGTTTTTT.

The V call is TRBV6-6, the J call TRBJ1-4, with 9 bases lining up with TRBD1. CDR1 MNHNY and CDR2 SVGAGI come from the germline V gene (reference sequence). The V segment lost 0 bases and the J segment 7 bases; nucleotides outside the gene matches: 3. This CDR3 spans 15 amino acids. The CDR3: CASSYSQGALEKLFF. DNA for the CDR3: TGTGCCAGCAGTTACTCACAGGGGGCGCTTGAAAAACTGTTTTTT.

The chain is built from TRBV9 and TRBJ1-5; weak D call: TRBD1 (5 bases). Germline CDR1 SGDLS, CDR2 YYNGEE. The CDR3 is 14 amino acids. V lost 3 bases to trimming and J lost 6 bases, with 13 bases between them. The CDR3 loop reads CASSDGGWGQPQHF. The CDR3 DNA sequence: TGTGCCAGCAGCGACGGGGGATGGGGTCAGCCCCAGCATTTT. The whole variable domain, filled in from reference TRBV9 and TRBJ1-5, reads DSGVTQTPKHLITATGQRVTLRCSPRSGDLSVYWYQQSLDQGLQFLIQYYNGEERAKGNILERFSAQQFPDLHSELNLSSLELGDSALYFCASSDGGWGQPQHFGDGTRLSIL.

This clone has just a few counts. The V and J genes are TRBV12-3 or TRBV12-4 and TRBJ1-1; perhaps TRBD1 as D (5 bases). V gave up 10 bases and J gave up 3 bases, with 9 bases separating them. This CDR3 is 11 amino acids long. CDR3 sequence: CATETDTEAFF. CDR3 nucleotide sequence: TGTGCCACCGAGACAGACACTGAAGCTTTCTTT.

As DNA, the CDR3 is TGTGCCACCAGCAGAGTTAAGCCCCAGCATTTT. Translating gives CATSRVKPQHF. The chain carries TRBV15 and TRBJ1-5; D remains unclear. V was shortened by 1 base and J by 8 bases, with 3 bases between the two germline ends. Germline V gives CDR1 LNHNV, CDR2 YYDKDF (reference sequence). The CDR3 spans 11 residues.

The J gene is TRBJ1-1, the V gene TRBV19; D perhaps matches TRBD1 (6 bases). Germline CDR1 reads LNHDA; CDR2 reads SQIVND (reference sequence). This CDR3 contains 12 residues. Between the trimmed V and J ends, which lost 7 bases and 5 bases, there was a span of 11 bases. CDR3 sequence: CASNSRGTEAFF. Here the CDR3 DNA reads TGTGCCAGTAACTCAAGGGGGACTGAAGCTTTCTTT.